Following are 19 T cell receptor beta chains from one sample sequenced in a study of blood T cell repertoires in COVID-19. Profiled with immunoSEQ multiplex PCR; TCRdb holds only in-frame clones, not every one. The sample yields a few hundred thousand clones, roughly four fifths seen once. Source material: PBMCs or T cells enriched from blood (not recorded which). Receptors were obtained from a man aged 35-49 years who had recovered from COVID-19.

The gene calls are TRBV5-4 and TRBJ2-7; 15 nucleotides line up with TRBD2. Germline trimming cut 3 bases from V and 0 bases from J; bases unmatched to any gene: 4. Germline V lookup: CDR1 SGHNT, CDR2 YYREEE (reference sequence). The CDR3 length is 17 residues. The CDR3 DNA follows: TGTGCCAGCAGCTCGTGGGGACTAGCGGGAGGCTCCTACGAGCAGTACTTC. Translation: CASSSWGLAGGSYEQYF.

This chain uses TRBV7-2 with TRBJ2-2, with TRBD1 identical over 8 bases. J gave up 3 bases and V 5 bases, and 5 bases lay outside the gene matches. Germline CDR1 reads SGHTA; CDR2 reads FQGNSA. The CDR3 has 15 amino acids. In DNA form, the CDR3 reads TGTGCCAGCAGCCACCGACAGGGGTACACCGGGGAGCTGTTTTTT. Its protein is CASSHRQGYTGELFF.

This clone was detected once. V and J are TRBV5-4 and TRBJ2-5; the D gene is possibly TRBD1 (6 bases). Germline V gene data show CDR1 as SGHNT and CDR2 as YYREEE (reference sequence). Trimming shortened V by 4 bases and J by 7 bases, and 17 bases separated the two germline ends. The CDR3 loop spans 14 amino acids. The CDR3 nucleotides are TGTGCCAGCAGCGAGGGGGACCCCACGGGGACCCAGTACTTC. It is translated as CASSEGDPTGTQYF.

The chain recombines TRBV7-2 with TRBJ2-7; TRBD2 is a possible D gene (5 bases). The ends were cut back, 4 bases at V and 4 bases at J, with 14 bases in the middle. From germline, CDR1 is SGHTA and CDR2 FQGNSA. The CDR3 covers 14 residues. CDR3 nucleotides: TGTGCCAGCAGCTCCCAGCGGACTTCTTACGAGCAGTACTTC. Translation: CASSSQRTSYEQYF.

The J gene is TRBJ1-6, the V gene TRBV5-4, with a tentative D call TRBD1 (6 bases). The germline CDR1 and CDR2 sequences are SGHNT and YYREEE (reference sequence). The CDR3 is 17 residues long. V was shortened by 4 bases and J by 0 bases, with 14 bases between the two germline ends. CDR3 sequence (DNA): TGTGCCAGCAGCAGCGACAGGACAAGCTCCTATAATTCACCCCTCCACTTT. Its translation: CASSSDRTSSYNSPLHF.

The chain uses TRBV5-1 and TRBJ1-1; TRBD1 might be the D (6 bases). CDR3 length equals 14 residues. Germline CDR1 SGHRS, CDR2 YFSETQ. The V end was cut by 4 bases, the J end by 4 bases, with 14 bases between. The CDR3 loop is CASSPRGMGTEAFF. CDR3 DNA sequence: TGCGCCAGCAGCCCCAGGGGCATGGGCACTGAAGCTTTCTTT.

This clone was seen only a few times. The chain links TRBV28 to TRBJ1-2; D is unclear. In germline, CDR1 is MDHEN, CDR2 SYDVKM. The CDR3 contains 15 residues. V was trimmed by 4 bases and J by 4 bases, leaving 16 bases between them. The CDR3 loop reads CASSSGGPNSYGYTF. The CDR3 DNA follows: TGTGCCAGCAGTTCGGGAGGGCCTAATAGCTATGGCTACACCTTC.

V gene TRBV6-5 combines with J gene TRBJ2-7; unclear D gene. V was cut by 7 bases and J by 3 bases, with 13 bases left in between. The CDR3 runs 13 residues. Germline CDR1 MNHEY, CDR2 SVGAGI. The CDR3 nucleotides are TGTGCCAGCACCCGCGGAAGGAGCTACGAGCAGTACTTC. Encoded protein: CASTRGRSYEQYF.

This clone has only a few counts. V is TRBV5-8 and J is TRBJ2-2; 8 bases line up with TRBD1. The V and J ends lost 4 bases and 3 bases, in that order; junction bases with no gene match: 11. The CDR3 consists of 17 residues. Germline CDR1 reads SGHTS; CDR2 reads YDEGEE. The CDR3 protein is CASSDHLDRGDTGELFF. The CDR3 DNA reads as TGTGCCAGCAGCGACCACTTAGACAGGGGAGACACCGGGGAGCTGTTTTTT.

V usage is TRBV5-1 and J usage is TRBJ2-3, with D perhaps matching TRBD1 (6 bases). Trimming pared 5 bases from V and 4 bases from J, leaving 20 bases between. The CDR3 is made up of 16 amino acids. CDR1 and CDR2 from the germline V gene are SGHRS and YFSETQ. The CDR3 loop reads CASRAPTGYLSDTQYF. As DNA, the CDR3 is TGCGCCAGCAGGGCCCCGACAGGCTACTTATCAGATACGCAGTATTTT.

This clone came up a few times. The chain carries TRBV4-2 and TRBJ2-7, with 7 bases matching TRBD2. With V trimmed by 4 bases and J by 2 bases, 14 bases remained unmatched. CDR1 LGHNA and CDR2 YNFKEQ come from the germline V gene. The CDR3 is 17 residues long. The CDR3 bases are TGTGCCAGCAGCCGTACGACAAGCGGGGCCCCTACCTACGAGCAGTACTTC. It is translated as CASSRTTSGAPTYEQYF.

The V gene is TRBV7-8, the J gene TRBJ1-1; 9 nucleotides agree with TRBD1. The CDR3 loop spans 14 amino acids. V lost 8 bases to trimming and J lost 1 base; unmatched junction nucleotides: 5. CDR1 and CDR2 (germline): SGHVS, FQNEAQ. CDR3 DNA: TGTGCCAGCGTCGGGACAGGGACGAACACTGAAGCTTTCTTT. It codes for CASVGTGTNTEAFF.

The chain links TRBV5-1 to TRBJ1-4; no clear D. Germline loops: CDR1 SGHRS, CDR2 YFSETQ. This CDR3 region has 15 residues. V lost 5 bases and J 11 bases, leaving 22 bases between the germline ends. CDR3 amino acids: CASSYETTEARKLFF. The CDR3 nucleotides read TGCGCCAGCAGTTATGAGACTACAGAGGCGAGGAAACTGTTTTTT.

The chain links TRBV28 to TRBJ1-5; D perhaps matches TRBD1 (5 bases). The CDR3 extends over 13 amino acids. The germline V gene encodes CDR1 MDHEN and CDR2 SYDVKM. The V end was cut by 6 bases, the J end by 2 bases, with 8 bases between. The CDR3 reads CASRDNRNQPQHF. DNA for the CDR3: TGTGCCAGCAGGGACAACCGCAATCAGCCCCAGCATTTT.

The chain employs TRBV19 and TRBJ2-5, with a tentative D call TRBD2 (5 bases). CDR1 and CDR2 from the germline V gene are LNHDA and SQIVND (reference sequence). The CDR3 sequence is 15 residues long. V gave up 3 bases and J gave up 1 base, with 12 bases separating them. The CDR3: CASSMIAGPQETQYF. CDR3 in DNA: TGTGCCAGTAGTATGATCGCGGGTCCCCAAGAGACCCAGTACTTC.

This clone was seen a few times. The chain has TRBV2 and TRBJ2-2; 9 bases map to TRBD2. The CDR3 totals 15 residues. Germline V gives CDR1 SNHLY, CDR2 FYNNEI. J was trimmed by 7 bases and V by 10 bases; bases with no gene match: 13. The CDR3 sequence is CATRGQRGVSGELFF. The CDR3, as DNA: TGTGCCACCCGCGGCCAGCGGGGGGTAAGCGGGGAGCTGTTTTTT. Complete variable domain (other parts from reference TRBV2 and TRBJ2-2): EPEVTQTPSHQVTQMGQEVILRCVPISNHLYFYWYRQILGQKVEFLVSFYNNEISEKSEIFDDQFSVERPDGSNFTLKIRSTKLEDSAMYFCATRGQRGVSGELFFGEGSRLTVL.

CDR3 DNA: TGTGCCAGCAGTTTAAGCCCCAGACAGGGGGTCAATCAGCCCCAGCATTTT. Its protein product is CASSLSPRQGVNQPQHF. J is TRBJ1-5 and V is TRBV28; 9 nucleotides match TRBD1. J lost 3 bases, V lost 2 bases, and 8 bases had no gene match. Germline CDR1 MDHEN, CDR2 SYDVKM. The CDR3 length is 17 residues.

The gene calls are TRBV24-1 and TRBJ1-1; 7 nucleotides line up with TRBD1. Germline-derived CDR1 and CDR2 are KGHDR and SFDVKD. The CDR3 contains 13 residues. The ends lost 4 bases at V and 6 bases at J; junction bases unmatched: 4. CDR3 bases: TGTGCCACCAGTGAGCCAGGGGGAGCTGAAGCTTTCTTT. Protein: CATSEPGGAEAFF.

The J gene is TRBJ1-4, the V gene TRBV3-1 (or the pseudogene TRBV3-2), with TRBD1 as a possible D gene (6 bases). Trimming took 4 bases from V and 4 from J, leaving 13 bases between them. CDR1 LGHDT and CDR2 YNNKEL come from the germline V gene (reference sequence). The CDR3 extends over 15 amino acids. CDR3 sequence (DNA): TGTGCCAGCAGCCCAGGACAGAATGATAATGAAAAACTGTTTTTT. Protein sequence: CASSPGQNDNEKLFF.